Reported below is one T cell receptor beta chain. Its target is not known. At a deep level, the assay was run. Assay used: immunoSEQ multiplex PCR; TCRdb lists only in-frame clones, some missing. The sample holds over 1.5 million clones, roughly 98% seen once. A CD45RA-negative memory subset and a CD45RA+ naive subset were separated from the CD4+ cells. These data originate in a study of shared clonotypes between healthy human individuals. Study-wide context: Per donor, three plates held CD4 naive cells, three held CD4 memory, two held CD8 naive and one held CD8 memory.

Study-wide findings and caveats: Generally, estimated richness proved larger in naive subsets than it did in memory subsets.

The germline V gene has CDR1 MRHNA and CDR2 SNTAGT. CDR3 length: 14 amino acids. The V end was cut by 4 bases, the J end by 2 bases, with 10 bases between. Sequencing input: naive CD4+ T cells sorted from blood. Subset indicated: CD45RA+ positively selected. The J gene is TRBJ2-3, the V gene TRBV6-4; the D is unclear. The receptor was isolated from a man aged 30 to 45 in good health. The CDR3 DNA follows: TGTGCCAGCAGTGTGGAACTATTCACAGATACGCAGTATTTT. As protein: CASSVELFTDTQYF.